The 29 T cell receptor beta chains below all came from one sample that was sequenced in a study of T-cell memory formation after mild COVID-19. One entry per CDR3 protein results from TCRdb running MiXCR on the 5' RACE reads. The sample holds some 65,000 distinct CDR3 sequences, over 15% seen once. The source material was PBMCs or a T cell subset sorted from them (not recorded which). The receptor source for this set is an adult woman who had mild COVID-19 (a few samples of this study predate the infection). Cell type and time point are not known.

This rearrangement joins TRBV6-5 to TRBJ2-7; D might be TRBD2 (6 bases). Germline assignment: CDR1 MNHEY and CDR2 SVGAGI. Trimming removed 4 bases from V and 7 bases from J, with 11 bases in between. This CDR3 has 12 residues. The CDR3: CASSFDRGEQYF. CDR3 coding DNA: TGTGCCAGCAGTTTTGACCGGGGGGAGCAGTACTTC.

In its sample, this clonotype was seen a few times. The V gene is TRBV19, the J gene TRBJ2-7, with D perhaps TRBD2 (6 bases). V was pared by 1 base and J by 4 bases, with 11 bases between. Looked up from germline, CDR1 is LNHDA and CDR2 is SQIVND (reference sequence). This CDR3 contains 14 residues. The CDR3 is CASSIAGVSYEQYF. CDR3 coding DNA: TGTGCCAGTAGTATAGCGGGAGTCAGTTACGAGCAGTACTTC.

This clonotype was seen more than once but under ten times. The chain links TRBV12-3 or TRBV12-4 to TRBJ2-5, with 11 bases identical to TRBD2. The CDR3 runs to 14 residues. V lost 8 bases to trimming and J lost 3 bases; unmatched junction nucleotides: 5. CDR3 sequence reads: CASGLTSGEETQYF. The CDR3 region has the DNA TGTGCCAGCGGCCTGACTAGCGGGGAAGAGACCCAGTACTTC.

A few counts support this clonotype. DNA of the CDR3: TGTGCCAGCAGCTTAGCTGGAACGGCGGGGGGAAGCACAGATACGCAGTATTTT. Translating it yields CASSLAGTAGGSTDTQYF. The chain has TRBV7-6 and TRBJ2-3; 8 nucleotides agree with TRBD2. V lost 0 bases to trimming and J lost 0 bases; unmatched junction nucleotides: 8. From germline, CDR1 is SGHVS and CDR2 FNYEAQ. CDR3 size: 18 residues.

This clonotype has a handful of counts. This chain's CDR3 is CASSARGNTGELFF. DNA for the CDR3: TGTGCCAGCAGCGCCCGGGGGAACACCGGGGAGCTGTTTTTT. The chain is built from TRBV13 and TRBJ2-2; the D gene is possibly TRBD2 (5 bases). V gave up 5 bases and J gave up 1 base, with 8 bases separating them. This CDR3 is 14 amino acids long. Germline V gives CDR1 PRHDT, CDR2 FYEKMQ (reference sequence).

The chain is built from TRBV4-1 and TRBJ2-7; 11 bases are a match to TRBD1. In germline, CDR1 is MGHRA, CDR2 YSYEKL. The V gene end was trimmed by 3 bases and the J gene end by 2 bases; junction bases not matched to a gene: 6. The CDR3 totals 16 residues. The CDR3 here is CASSHDRDRGAYEQYF. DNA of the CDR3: TGCGCCAGCAGCCACGACCGGGACAGGGGGGCCTACGAGCAGTACTTC.

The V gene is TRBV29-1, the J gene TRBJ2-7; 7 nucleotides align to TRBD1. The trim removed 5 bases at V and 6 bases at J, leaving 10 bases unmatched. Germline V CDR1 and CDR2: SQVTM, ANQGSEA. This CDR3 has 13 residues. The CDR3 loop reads CSVCNRGNGEQYF. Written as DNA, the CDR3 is TGCAGCGTTTGTAACAGGGGTAATGGCGAGCAGTACTTC.

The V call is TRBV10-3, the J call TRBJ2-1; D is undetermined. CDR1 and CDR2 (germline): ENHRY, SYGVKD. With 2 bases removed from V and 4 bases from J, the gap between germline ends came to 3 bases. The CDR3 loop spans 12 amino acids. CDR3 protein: CAISEGYNEQFF. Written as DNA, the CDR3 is TGTGCCATCAGTGAGGGGTACAATGAGCAGTTCTTC.

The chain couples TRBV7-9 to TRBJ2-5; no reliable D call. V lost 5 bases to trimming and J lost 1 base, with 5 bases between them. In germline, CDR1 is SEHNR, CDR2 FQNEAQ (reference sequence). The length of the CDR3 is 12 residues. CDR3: CASSRIQETQYF. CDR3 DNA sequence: TGTGCCAGCAGCCGAATCCAAGAGACCCAGTACTTC.

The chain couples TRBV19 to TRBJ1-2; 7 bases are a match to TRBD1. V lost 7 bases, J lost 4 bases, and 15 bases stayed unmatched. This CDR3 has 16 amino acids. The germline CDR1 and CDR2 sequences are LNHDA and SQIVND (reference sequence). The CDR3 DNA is TGTGCCAGTACCTCCAGCAACAGGGGTGACGGCTATGGCTACACCTTC. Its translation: CASTSSNRGDGYGYTF.

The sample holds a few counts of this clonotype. The CDR3 nucleotides read TGCGCCAGCGGGATAACCGGGACGGACTACGAGCAGTACTTC. It yields the protein CASGITGTDYEQYF. The rearrangement links TRBV5-1 to TRBJ2-7; D tentatively fits TRBD1 or TRBD2 (5 bases each). Trimming cost V 7 bases and J 3 bases, with 17 bases left between them. CDR1 is SGHRS and CDR2 is YFSETQ in the germline V gene. The CDR3 has 14 residues.

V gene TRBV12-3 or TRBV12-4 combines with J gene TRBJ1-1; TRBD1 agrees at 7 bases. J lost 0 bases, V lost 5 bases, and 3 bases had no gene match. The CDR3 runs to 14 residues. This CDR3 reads CASSIDRVNTEAFF. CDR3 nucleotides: TGTGCCAGCAGTATCGACAGGGTGAACACTGAAGCTTTCTTT.

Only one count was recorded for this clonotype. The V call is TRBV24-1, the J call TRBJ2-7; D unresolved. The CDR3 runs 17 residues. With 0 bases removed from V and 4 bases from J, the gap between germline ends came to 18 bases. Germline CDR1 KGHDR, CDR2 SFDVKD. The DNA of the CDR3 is TGTGCCACCAGTGATTTGCCCCCGCGGCAAGAACTGTACGAGCAGTACTTC. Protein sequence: CATSDLPPRQELYEQYF.

The CDR3 DNA reads as TGTGCCAGCAGTTTCATTGGTAGGAAGTCCTACGAGCAGTACTTC. As protein: CASSFIGRKSYEQYF. The chain recombines TRBV27 with TRBJ2-7; D call uncertain. V was clipped by 3 bases and J by 1 base, with 13 bases between them. CDR3 length: 15 amino acids. CDR1 MNHEY and CDR2 SMNVEV come from the germline V gene (reference sequence).

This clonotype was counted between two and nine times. The CDR3 reads CASSPDGSTDTQYF. The CDR3 nucleotides are TGTGCCAGCAGCCCGGACGGAAGCACAGATACGCAGTATTTT. The J gene is TRBJ2-3, the V gene TRBV7-2; D gene unclear. Germline CDR1 is SGHTA and CDR2 is FQGNSA. The germline V and J ends were trimmed by 5 bases and 0 bases, with 9 bases remaining between them. This CDR3 comprises 14 residues.

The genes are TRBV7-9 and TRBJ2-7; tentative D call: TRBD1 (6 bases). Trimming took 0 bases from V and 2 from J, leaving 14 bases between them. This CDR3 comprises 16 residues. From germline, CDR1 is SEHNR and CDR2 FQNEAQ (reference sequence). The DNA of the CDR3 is TGTGCCAGCAGCTTAGCGGGGGCGCGGATACCCTACGAGCAGTACTTC. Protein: CASSLAGARIPYEQYF.

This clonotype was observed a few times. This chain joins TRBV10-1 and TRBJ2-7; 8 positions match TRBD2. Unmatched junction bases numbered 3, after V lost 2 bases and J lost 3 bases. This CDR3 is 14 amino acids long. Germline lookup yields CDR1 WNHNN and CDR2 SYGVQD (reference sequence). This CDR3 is CASSEKAGDYEQYF. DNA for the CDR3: TGCGCCAGCAGTGAGAAAGCGGGAGACTACGAGCAGTACTTC.

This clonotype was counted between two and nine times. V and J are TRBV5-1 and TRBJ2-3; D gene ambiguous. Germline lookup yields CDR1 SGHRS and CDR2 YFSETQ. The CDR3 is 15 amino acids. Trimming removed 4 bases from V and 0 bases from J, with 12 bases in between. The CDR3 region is CASSIPQASTDTQYF. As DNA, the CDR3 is TGCGCCAGCAGCATCCCCCAGGCGAGCACAGATACGCAGTATTTT. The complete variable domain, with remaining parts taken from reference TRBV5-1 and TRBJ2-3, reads KAGVTQTPRYLIKTRGQQVTLSCSPISGHRSVSWYQQTPGQGLQFLFEYFSETQRNKGNFPGRFSGRQFSNSRSEMNVSTLELGDSALYLCASSIPQASTDTQYFGPGTRLTVL.

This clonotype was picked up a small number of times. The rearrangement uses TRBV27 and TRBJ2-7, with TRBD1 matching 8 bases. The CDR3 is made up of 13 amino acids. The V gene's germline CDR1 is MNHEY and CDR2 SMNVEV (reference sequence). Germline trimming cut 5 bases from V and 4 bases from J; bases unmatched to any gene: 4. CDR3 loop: CASSVRQGYEQYF. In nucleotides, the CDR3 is TGTGCCAGCAGTGTCCGACAGGGGTACGAGCAGTACTTC.

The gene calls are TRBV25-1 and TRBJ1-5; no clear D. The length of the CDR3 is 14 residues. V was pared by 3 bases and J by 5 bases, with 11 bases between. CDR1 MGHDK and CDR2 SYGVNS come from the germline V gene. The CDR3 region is CASSDHLGHQPQHF. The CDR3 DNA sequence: TGTGCCAGCAGTGACCACCTCGGGCATCAGCCCCAGCATTTT.

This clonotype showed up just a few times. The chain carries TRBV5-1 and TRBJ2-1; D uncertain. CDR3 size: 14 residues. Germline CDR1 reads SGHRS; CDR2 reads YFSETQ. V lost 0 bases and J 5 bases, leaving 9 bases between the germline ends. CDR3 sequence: CASSLVPENNEQFF. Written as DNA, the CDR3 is TGCGCCAGCAGCTTGGTACCGGAGAACAATGAGCAGTTCTTC. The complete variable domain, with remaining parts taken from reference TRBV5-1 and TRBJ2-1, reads KAGVTQTPRYLIKTRGQQVTLSCSPISGHRSVSWYQQTPGQGLQFLFEYFSETQRNKGNFPGRFSGRQFSNSRSEMNVSTLELGDSALYLCASSLVPENNEQFFGPGTRLTVL.

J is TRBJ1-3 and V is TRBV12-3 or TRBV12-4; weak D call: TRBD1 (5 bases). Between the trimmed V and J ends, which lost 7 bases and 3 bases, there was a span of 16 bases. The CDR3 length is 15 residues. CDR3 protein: CASTLILGLGNTIYF. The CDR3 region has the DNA TGTGCCAGCACCCTTATCTTGGGGCTTGGAAACACCATATATTTT.

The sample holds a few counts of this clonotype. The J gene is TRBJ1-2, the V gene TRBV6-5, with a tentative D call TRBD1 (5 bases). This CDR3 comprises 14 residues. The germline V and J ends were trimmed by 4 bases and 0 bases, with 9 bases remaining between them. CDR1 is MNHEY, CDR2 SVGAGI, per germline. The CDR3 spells CASSSLGANYGYTF. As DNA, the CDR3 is TGTGCCAGCAGTTCCCTGGGGGCTAACTATGGCTACACCTTC.

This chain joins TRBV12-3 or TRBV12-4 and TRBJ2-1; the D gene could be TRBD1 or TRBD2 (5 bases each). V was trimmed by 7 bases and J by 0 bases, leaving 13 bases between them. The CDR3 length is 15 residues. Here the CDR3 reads CASTASGLSYNEQFF. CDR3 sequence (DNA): TGTGCCAGCACTGCCTCGGGGCTCTCCTACAATGAGCAGTTCTTC.

DNA for the CDR3: TGTGCCACCAGCCCACGGGCAGGGAGGAACACCGGGGAGCTGTTTTTT. Its protein is CATSPRAGRNTGELFF. The chain carries TRBV24-1 and TRBJ2-2, with D perhaps given as TRBD1 or TRBD2 (5 bases each). V lost 7 bases, J lost 1 base, and 15 bases lay in between. The V gene's germline CDR1 is KGHDR and CDR2 SFDVKD. This CDR3 comprises 16 residues.

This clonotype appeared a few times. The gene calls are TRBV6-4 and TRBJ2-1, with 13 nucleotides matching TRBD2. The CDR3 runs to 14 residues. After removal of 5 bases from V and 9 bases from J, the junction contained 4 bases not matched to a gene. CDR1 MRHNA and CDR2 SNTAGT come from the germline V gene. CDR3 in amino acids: CASSRLAGGVEQFF. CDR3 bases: TGTGCCAGCAGTCGACTAGCGGGGGGTGTTGAGCAGTTCTTC.

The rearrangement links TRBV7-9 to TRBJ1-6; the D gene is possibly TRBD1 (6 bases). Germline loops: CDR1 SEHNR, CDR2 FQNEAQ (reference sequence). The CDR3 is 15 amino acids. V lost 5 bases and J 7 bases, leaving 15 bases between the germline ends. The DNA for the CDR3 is TGTGCCAGCAGCCCGGTCGGACAGAAAAATTCACCCCTCCACTTT. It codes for CASSPVGQKNSPLHF.

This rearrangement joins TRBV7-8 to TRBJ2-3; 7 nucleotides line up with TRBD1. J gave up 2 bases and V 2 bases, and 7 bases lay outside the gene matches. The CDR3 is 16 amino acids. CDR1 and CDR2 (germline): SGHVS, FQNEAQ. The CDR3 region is CASSLPGTALTDTQYF. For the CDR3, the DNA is TGTGCCAGCAGCTTACCCGGGACAGCCCTCACAGATACGCAGTATTTT. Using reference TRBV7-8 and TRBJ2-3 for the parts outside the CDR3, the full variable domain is GAGVSQSPRYKVAKRGQDVALRCDPISGHVSLFWYQQALGQGPEFLTYFQNEAQLDKSGLPSDRFFAERPEGSVSTLKIQRTQQEDSAVYLCASSLPGTALTDTQYFGPGTRLTVL.

This CDR3 reads CSVPSPGRVGTDTQYF. The CDR3 DNA is TGCAGTGTCCCCTCTCCCGGGAGGGTTGGCACAGATACGCAGTATTTT. This chain links TRBV20-1 with TRBJ2-3; TRBD2 agrees at 8 bases. V dropped 7 bases and J dropped 1; count of bases not matched to a gene: 13. The germline V gene has CDR1 DFQATT and CDR2 SNEGSKA (reference sequence). The CDR3 is 16 residues long.